This T cell receptor (beta chain) was obtained from a study of glioma-infiltrating T cells. This CDR3 has 11 amino acids. Trimming took 1 base from V and 5 from J, leaving 5 bases between them. CDR1 is GTSNPN and CDR2 is SVGIG in the germline V gene (reference sequence). Amplification of TCR alpha and beta CDR3 regions from RNA used iRepertoire nested multiplex PCR. TCRdb fed the multiplex PCR reads into MiXCR, producing one record per CDR3 protein. This sample has 35,000 to 45,000 distinct CDR3 sequences, with about 22% found just once. The rearrangement joins TRBV30 to TRBJ1-2; D is undetermined. Sequenced material: glioma tissue, nonneoplastic brain tissue, or PBMCs (not recorded which). The origin of this receptor is a human donor with low-grade glioma or glioblastoma, undergoing nonglioma brain surgery, or in good health (not recorded which). The CDR3 nucleotides are TGTGCCTGGAGTGATTTATATGGCTACACCTTC. Translated, it gives CAWSDLYGYTF.